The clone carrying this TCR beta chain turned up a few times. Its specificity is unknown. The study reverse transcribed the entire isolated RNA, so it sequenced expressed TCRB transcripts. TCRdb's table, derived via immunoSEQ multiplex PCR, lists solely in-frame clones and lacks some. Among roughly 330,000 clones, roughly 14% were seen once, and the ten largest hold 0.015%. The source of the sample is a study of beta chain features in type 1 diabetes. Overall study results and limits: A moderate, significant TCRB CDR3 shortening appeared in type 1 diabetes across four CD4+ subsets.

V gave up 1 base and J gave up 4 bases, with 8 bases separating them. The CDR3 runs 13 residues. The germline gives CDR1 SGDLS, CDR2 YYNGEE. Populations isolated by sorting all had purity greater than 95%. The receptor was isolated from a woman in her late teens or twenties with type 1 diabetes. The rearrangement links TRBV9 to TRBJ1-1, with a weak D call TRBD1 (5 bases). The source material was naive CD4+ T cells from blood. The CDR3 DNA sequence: TGTGCCAGCAGCGTAATTGGGGCCACTGAAGCTTTCTTT. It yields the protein CASSVIGATEAFF.